This T cell receptor (beta chain) emerged from a study of T cell clonotyping in hematopoietic cell transplantation. The overall study: Recipient samples before transplant were obtained post-cytoreduction. Findings and caveats of the study: Graft donor and pretransplant recipient Inverse Simpson Index values predicted broader posttransplant TCR diversity. Recipient TCR diversity dropped after transplant; expanded clonotypes rose from day 30 to 180.

Time point given: recipient sample about 28 days before transplant, after cytoreduction. Profiled with immunoSEQ multiplex PCR; TCRdb holds only in-frame clones, not every one. The sample has about 9,000 clones, roughly 87% seen once. Notes on this clone: Its target is unknown.

V was shortened by 1 base and J by 1 base, with 15 bases between the two germline ends. The CDR3 length is 17 residues. The germline V gene has CDR1 MGHRA and CDR2 YSYEKL. The sequenced sample was peripheral blood mononuclear cells, obtained before stem cell transplant. The source of this sequence is a woman in her sixties or seventies with acute myeloid leukemia. Some clones in this sample may be carry-over from other donors' samples. The V and J genes are TRBV4-1 and TRBJ2-3; TRBD1 is a possible D gene (7 bases). CDR3 DNA: TGCGCCAGCAGCCAAGGCAGACGGAGGGGGCGCACAGATACGCAGTATTTT. This translates into CASSQGRRRGRTDTQYF.